These T cell receptor beta chains were read from a single sample in a study of blood T cell repertoires in COVID-19. Data came from immunoSEQ multiplex PCR; TCRdb stores just in-frame clones and leaves some out. The sample carries some 130,000 clones, roughly four fifths recorded once. The sequenced sample was PBMCs or T cells enriched from blood (not recorded which). These receptors originate from a man aged 25 to 40 who had recovered from COVID-19. Each CDR3 is given without its conserved first and last residue. The size entry is marked missing in some rows and otherwise reads once, few, many or a size class.

j_call v_call clone_size cdr3_aa
TRBJ1-3 TRBV19 . ASTPNQGARGNTIY
TRBJ1-1 TRBV6-5 . ASRWTGEDTEAF
TRBJ1-2 TRBV4-1 . ASSQVRVADYGYT
TRBJ1-1 TRBV6-1 . ASSELFDSTEAF
TRBJ1-6 TRBV2 . ASSEQGADNSPLH
TRBJ2-1 TRBV24-1 . ATSDVTGTGINEQF
TRBJ1-2 TRBV6-6 few ASSYGRGAGYT
TRBJ2-1 TRBV11-2 . ASSLRVWDEQF
TRBJ1-2 TRBV10-3 once AITEGGGYGYT
TRBJ1-6 TRBV12-3/TRBV12-4 . ASSLSARPLH
TRBJ1-3 TRBV2 . AADRGYTSGNTIY
TRBJ2-3 TRBV10-3 . AISEVGHSTDTQY
TRBJ2-2 TRBV5-6 . ASAHSLLGELF
TRBJ1-1 TRBV3-1/TRBV3-2 few ASSRGGALAF
TRBJ2-1 TRBV30 . AWSVPPSRNNEQF
TRBJ2-3 TRBV2 . ASGDDREEGDTQY
TRBJ2-7 TRBV15 once ATSPRTSYEQY
TRBJ2-5 TRBV11-2 . ASSLRDRVGETQY
TRBJ1-3 TRBV5-1 . ASSLAGAGNTIY
TRBJ1-5 TRBV2 once ASKGQGEQPQH
TRBJ2-7 TRBV18 few ASSPSSYEQY
TRBJ2-6 TRBV5-1 . ASSLGSSGANVLT
TRBJ2-7 TRBV28 . ASSLSGSLFSYEQY
TRBJ2-1 TRBV6-5 . ASRAGGGTQF
TRBJ2-3 TRBV4-2 once ASSQGAGDTDTQY
TRBJ2-5 TRBV5-1 . ASSYRTDAQETQY
TRBJ2-5 TRBV5-1 . ASSWAQGETQY
TRBJ2-7 TRBV13 . ASSLGGRSYEQY
TRBJ1-1 TRBV30 . AWGRLNTEAF
TRBJ2-5 TRBV3-1/TRBV3-2 . ASSETAQETQY
TRBJ2-3 TRBV2 . ASRDRGTDTQY
TRBJ2-1 TRBV19 . ASRAAGRGGRNEQF
TRBJ1-2 TRBV2 . ASTQGHGYGYT
TRBJ1-1 TRBV15 . ATMEIGNTEAF
TRBJ2-4 TRBV5-8 . ASSQMERRENIQY
TRBJ1-4 TRBV25-1 . ASSEIGGTGEKLF
TRBJ1-1 TRBV27 . ASSLWAGGTEAF
TRBJ1-1 TRBV7-2 . ASSLQVGDTEAF
TRBJ2-7 TRBV5-4 . ASSPGVTHEQY
TRBJ1-3 TRBV14 . ASSQIGGTASGNTIY
TRBJ1-5 TRBV19 . ASTRQGDQPQH
TRBJ2-3 TRBV24-1 . ATSASSGRADTQY
TRBJ1-1 TRBV5-1 . ASSKPGTGGMNTEAF
TRBJ2-2 TRBV19 few ASGRESDGELF
TRBJ2-3 TRBV19 . ASSIKGGGTDTQY
TRBJ1-2 TRBV9 few ASSAGRSDYGYT
TRBJ1-1 TRBV27 . ASSLGTGGITEAF
TRBJ2-1 TRBV6-5 once ASSYSGTAYNEQF
TRBJ1-1 TRBV3-1/TRBV3-2 . ASSQRWTDRLMNTEAF
TRBJ1-2 TRBV12-3/TRBV12-4 . ASSPNTAVGYT